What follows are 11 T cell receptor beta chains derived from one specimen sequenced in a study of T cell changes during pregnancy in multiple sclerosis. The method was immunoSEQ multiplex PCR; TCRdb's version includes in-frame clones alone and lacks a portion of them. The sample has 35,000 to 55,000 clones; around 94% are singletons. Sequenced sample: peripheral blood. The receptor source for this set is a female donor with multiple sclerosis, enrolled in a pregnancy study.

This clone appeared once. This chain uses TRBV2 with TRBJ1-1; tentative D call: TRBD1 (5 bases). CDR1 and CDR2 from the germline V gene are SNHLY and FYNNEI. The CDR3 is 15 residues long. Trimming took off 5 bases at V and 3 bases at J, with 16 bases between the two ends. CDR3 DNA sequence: TGTGCCAGCAGTCCCCGGCACAGGTGGTACACTGAAGCTTTCTTT. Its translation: CASSPRHRWYTEAFF.

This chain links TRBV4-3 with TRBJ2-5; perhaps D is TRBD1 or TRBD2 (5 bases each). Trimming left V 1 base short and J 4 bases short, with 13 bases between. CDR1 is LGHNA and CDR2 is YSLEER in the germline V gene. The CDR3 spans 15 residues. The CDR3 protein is CASSQGDGIGETQYF. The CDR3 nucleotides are TGCGCCAGCAGCCAAGGGGACGGGATCGGAGAGACCCAGTACTTC.

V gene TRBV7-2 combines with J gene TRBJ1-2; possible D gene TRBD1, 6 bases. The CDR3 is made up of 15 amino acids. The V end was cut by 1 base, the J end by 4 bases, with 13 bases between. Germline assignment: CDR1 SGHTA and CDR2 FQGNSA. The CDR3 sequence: CASSLVAGGGYGYTF. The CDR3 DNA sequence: TGTGCCAGCAGCTTAGTAGCGGGGGGCGGCTATGGCTACACCTTC.

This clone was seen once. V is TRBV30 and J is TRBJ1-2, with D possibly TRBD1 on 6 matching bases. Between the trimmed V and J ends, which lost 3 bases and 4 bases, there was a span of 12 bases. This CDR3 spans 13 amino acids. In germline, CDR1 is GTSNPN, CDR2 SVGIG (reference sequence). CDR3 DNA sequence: TGTGCCTGGAGCCCCAGAGGGGGCTATGGCTACACCTTC. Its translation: CAWSPRGGYGYTF.

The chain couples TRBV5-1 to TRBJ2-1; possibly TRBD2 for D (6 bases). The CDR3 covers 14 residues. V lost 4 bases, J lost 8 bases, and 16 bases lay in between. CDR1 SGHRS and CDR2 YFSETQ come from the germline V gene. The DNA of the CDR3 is TGCGCCAGCAGCCCCCGACGGGAGCGGGATGAGCAGTTCTTC. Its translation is CASSPRRERDEQFF. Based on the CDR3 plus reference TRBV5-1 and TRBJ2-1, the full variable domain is KAGVTQTPRYLIKTRGQQVTLSCSPISGHRSVSWYQQTPGQGLQFLFEYFSETQRNKGNFPGRFSGRQFSNSRSEMNVSTLELGDSALYLCASSPRRERDEQFFGPGTRLTVL.

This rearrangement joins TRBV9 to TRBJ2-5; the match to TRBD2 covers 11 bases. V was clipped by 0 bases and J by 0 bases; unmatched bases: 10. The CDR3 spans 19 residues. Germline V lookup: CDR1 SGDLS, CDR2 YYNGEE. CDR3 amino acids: CASSVALTSGSYYQETQYF. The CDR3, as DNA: TGTGCCAGCAGCGTAGCCTTAACTAGCGGGAGCTACTACCAAGAGACCCAGTACTTC.

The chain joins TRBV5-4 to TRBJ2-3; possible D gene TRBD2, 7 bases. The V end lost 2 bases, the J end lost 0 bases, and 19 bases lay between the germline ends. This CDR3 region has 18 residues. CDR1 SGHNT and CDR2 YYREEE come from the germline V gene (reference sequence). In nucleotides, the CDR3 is TGTGCCAGCAGCTTACTAGGGGGAGGGCCCTCTAGCACAGATACGCAGTATTTT. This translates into CASSLLGGGPSSTDTQYF.

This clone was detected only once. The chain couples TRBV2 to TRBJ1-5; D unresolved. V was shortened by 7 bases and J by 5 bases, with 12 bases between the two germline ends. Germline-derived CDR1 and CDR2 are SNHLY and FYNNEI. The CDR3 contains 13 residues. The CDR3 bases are TGTGCCAGCAACCCAGGACGGTATCAGCCCCAGCATTTT. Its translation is CASNPGRYQPQHF.

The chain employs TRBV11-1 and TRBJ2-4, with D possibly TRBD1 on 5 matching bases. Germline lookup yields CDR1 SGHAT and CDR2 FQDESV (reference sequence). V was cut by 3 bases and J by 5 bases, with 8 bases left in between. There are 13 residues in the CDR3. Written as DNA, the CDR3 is TGTGCCAGCAGCTTTTCGACAGAAAACATTCAGTACTTC. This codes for CASSFSTENIQYF.

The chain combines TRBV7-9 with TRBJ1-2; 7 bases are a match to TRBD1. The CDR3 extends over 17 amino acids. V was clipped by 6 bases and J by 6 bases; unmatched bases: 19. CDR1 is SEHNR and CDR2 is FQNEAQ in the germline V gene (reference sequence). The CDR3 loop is CASRPGTELLLKDGYTF. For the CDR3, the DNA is TGTGCCAGCAGACCCGGGACAGAGCTACTGCTAAAGGATGGCTACACCTTC. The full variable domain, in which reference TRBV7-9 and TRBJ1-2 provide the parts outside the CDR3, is DTGVSQNPRHKITKRGQNVTFRCDPISEHNRLYWYRQTLGQGPEFLTYFQNEAQLEKSRLLSDRFSAERPKGSFSTLEIQRTEQGDSAMYLCASRPGTELLLKDGYTFGSGTRLTVV.

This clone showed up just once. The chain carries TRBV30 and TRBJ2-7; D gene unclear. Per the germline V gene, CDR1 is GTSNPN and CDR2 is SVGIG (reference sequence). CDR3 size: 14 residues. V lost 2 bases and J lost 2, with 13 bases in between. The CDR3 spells CAWSRATLTYEQYF. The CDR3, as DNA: TGTGCCTGGAGTCGGGCGACGCTCACCTACGAGCAGTACTTC.